These 17 T cell receptor beta chains were all obtained from the same sample, sequenced in a study of blood T cell repertoires in COVID-19. Sequencing was performed with immunoSEQ multiplex PCR; in TCRdb, only in-frame clones are kept and a portion is missing. Among a few hundred thousand clones listed, around 89% were seen once. Sequenced material: peripheral blood. The receptor set was obtained from a woman aged 50 to 60 with COVID-19, enrolled during active disease.

This chain uses TRBV18 with TRBJ1-2, with unresolved D. This CDR3 comprises 13 residues. In germline, CDR1 is KGHSH, CDR2 LQKENI. The V gene lost 3 bases and the J gene lost 4 bases, with 9 bases spanning the gap. CDR3: CASSPGSSYGYTF. CDR3 coding DNA: TGTGCCAGCTCACCGGGGAGCAGCTATGGCTACACCTTC.

This sequence joins TRBV5-1 and TRBJ2-1; perhaps TRBD2 as D (5 bases). Germline CDR1 is SGHRS and CDR2 is YFSETQ. Trimming took 2 bases from V and 8 from J, leaving 17 bases between them. CDR3 length: 15 amino acids. In DNA form, the CDR3 reads TGCGCCAGCAGCTTCGCGGCAGCGGACTCCGATGAGCAGTTCTTC. Its protein is CASSFAAADSDEQFF.

The J gene is TRBJ1-1, the V gene TRBV3-1 (or the pseudogene TRBV3-2); maybe TRBD1 (6 bases). The CDR3 contains 14 residues. Germline CDR1 is LGHDT and CDR2 is YNNKEL (reference sequence). Trimming cost V 4 bases and J 5 bases, with 14 bases left between them. The chain's CDR3 is CASSPSNRATEAFF. CDR3 coding DNA: TGTGCCAGCAGCCCAAGCAACAGGGCTACTGAAGCTTTCTTT.

V usage is TRBV24-1 and J usage is TRBJ2-5; 9 nucleotides agree with TRBD1. CDR3 length equals 17 residues. Trimming at V came to 1 base and at J to 4 bases, leaving 9 bases not matched to a gene. Germline V gives CDR1 KGHDR, CDR2 SFDVKD. The DNA for the CDR3 is TGTGCCACCAGTGATTTCTCGGACAGGGGCAGTGGAGAGACCCAGTACTTC. It encodes CATSDFSDRGSGETQYF.

J is TRBJ1-5 and V is TRBV10-3; the D gene is possibly TRBD1 (5 bases). This CDR3 comprises 14 residues. Looked up from germline, CDR1 is ENHRY and CDR2 is SYGVKD. V was pared by 10 bases and J by 0 bases, with 13 bases between. CDR3: CASGTEYSNQPQHF. The CDR3 region has the DNA TGTGCCAGCGGGACCGAGTATAGCAATCAGCCCCAGCATTTT.

This chain connects TRBV18 to TRBJ1-2; perhaps TRBD1 as D (5 bases). The germline V gene encodes CDR1 KGHSH and CDR2 LQKENI. The CDR3 contains 14 residues. V lost 6 bases and J lost 6, with 17 bases in between. CDR3 in DNA: TGTGCCAGCTCCCTTACTGGGACTCAGGATGGCTACACCTTC. As protein: CASSLTGTQDGYTF.

The genes are TRBV9 and TRBJ2-1; 12 bases map to TRBD2. V lost 0 bases to trimming and J lost 8 bases; unmatched junction nucleotides: 6. The germline gives CDR1 SGDLS, CDR2 YYNGEE. There are 16 residues in the CDR3. As DNA, the CDR3 is TGTGCCAGCAGCGTAGATGGGACTAGCGGGTACTATGAGCAGTTCTTC. Its translation is CASSVDGTSGYYEQFF.

This chain links TRBV5-4 with TRBJ2-1; TRBD2 matches 8 bases. The V gene end was trimmed by 0 bases and the J gene end by 4 bases; junction bases not matched to a gene: 3. Germline-derived CDR1 and CDR2 are SGHNT and YYREEE (reference sequence). This CDR3 comprises 15 residues. The CDR3 protein is CASSLEAGGYNEQFF. In DNA form, the CDR3 reads TGTGCCAGCAGCTTGGAGGCGGGGGGTTACAATGAGCAGTTCTTC.

The chain couples TRBV7-3 to TRBJ2-2; 12 bases line up with TRBD2. This CDR3 spans 17 amino acids. Germline assignment: CDR1 SGHTA and CDR2 FQGTGA. The trim removed 5 bases at V and 0 bases at J, leaving 4 bases unmatched. The CDR3 spells CASSRSSGGANTGELFF. The CDR3 DNA is TGTGCCAGCAGCCGGTCTAGCGGGGGGGCGAACACCGGGGAGCTGTTTTTT.

This clone was detected once. This rearrangement joins TRBV12-3 or TRBV12-4 to TRBJ1-2; D is perhaps TRBD1 (5 bases). The CDR3 is made up of 11 amino acids. V was clipped by 7 bases and J by 5 bases, with 8 bases between them. CDR3 nucleotides: TGTGCCAGCAACCAGGGTTATGGCTACACCTTC. It codes for CASNQGYGYTF.

This clone occurred once. This chain joins TRBV20-1 and TRBJ2-3; D possibly corresponds to TRBD1 (6 bases). This CDR3 has 10 residues. The V end lost 5 bases, the J end lost 10 bases, and 10 bases lay between the germline ends. Germline V CDR1 and CDR2: DFQATT, SNEGSKA (reference sequence). The CDR3 DNA follows: TGCAGTGCTGCGGACAGTTCGCAGTATTTT. Its protein is CSAADSSQYF.

This chain joins TRBV7-8 and TRBJ2-7; 9 nucleotides align to TRBD1. CDR1 and CDR2 from the germline V gene are SGHVS and FQNEAQ. The V segment lost 8 bases and the J segment 7 bases; nucleotides outside the gene matches: 12. The CDR3 is 14 residues long. CDR3: CASVPGTGLREQYF. The CDR3 DNA is TGTGCCAGCGTACCAGGGACAGGGTTAAGGGAGCAGTACTTC.

This clone occurred once. The J gene is TRBJ1-5, the V gene TRBV3-1 (or the pseudogene TRBV3-2); tentative D call: TRBD1 (6 bases). CDR1 is LGHDT and CDR2 is YNNKEL in the germline V gene (reference sequence). The length of the CDR3 is 14 residues. Trimming cost V 5 bases and J 0 bases, with 8 bases left between them. The CDR3 reads CASSRTASNQPQHF. The CDR3 region has the DNA TGTGCCAGCAGCAGGACAGCTAGCAATCAGCCCCAGCATTTT.

In its sample, this clone was seen once. The V call is TRBV9, the J call TRBJ2-3, with 8 bases matching TRBD2. V lost 7 bases to trimming and J lost 5 bases; unmatched junction nucleotides: 21. This CDR3 has 18 amino acids. Germline CDR1 SGDLS, CDR2 YYNGEE. DNA for the CDR3: TGTGCCAGCGGCCGCCCAATCACGACTAGCGCGGGGGGAGATACGCAGTATTTT. Translating it yields CASGRPITTSAGGDTQYF.

The rearrangement joins TRBV6-5 to TRBJ1-1; 7 bases agree with TRBD1. The CDR3 is made up of 13 amino acids. CDR1 and CDR2 (germline): MNHEY, SVGAGI. V dropped 5 bases and J dropped 7; count of bases not matched to a gene: 7. This CDR3 is CASSRQGPGEAFF. The CDR3 coding sequence is TGTGCCAGCAGTAGACAGGGACCGGGTGAAGCTTTCTTT.

V is TRBV29-1 and J is TRBJ2-1; 7 nucleotides match TRBD1. J lost 4 bases, V lost 5 bases, and 5 bases had no gene match. The germline V gene encodes CDR1 SQVTM and CDR2 ANQGSEA. The CDR3 loop spans 13 amino acids. The CDR3 reads CSVSKGAYNEQFF. CDR3 nucleotide sequence: TGCAGCGTTTCCAAGGGGGCATACAATGAGCAGTTCTTC.

This clone occurred a few times. J is TRBJ2-1 and V is TRBV2; 10 bases are a match to TRBD2. V trimming: 5 bases; J trimming: 5 bases; junction bases outside the gene matches: 6. The CDR3 is 15 residues long. Germline V gene data show CDR1 as SNHLY and CDR2 as FYNNEI. The chain's CDR3 is CASSRAGGPDNEQFF. The CDR3 DNA follows: TGTGCCAGCAGTCGAGCGGGGGGGCCGGACAATGAGCAGTTCTTC.